This T cell receptor (beta chain) was sequenced for a study of cytomegalovirus exposure and HLA in healthy donors. Study as a whole: Early release data held some 79 million unique TCRs from HLA-typed donors.

13 Jbeta primers and 60 Vbeta primers were used for the PCR. Sequencing was performed with immunoSEQ multiplex PCR; in TCRdb, only in-frame clones are kept and a portion is missing. The repertoire holds a few hundred thousand clones, with 60% to 80% as singletons. On this clone itself: Its target is not known.

Study findings and constraints: About 90% or about 30% of the time was how often most TCR beta V segments were productive, according to an earlier analysis. TCR association rates varied by HLA locus in a later analysis, with DRB1 highest and HLA-C lowest.

This CDR3 region has 15 residues. V was pared by 5 bases and J by 2 bases, with 15 bases between. CDR1 and CDR2 (germline): SGHVS, FNYEAQ. Specimen: PBMCs. The sequence was collected from a woman in her thirties in good health and CMV-seronegative. The chain couples TRBV7-6 to TRBJ1-1, with a tentative D call TRBD1 (5 bases). The CDR3 reads CASSADIRENTEAFF. The CDR3 DNA is TGTGCCAGCAGCGCCGATATCAGGGAAAACACTGAAGCTTTCTTT.